These 7 T cell receptor beta chains share one sample of origin, sequenced in a study of T cells after yellow fever vaccination. Each CDR3 protein gets one entry after TCRdb re-called the 5' RACE reads with MiXCR. The sample has around 260,000 distinct CDR3 sequences, about 5% seen once; the top ten hold 2.5% to 4%. The material sequenced was CD4+ T cells sorted from PBMCs, taken on the day of the yellow fever booster vaccination. All receptors come from a young man who received the YFV17D yellow fever vaccine.

At least ten counts were recorded for this clonotype. V gene TRBV20-1 combines with J gene TRBJ2-1; tentatively, D is TRBD1 or TRBD2 (6 bases each). The CDR3 has 13 residues. V shed 6 bases and J shed 11 bases, with 20 bases lying between them. CDR1 and CDR2 from the germline V gene are DFQATT and SNEGSKA (reference sequence). CDR3 nucleotides: TGCAGTGCGACCCGCCCCGGGGGCAGTAAGCAGTTCTTC. The encoded protein is CSATRPGGSKQFF.

There are a few counts of this clonotype. The V gene is TRBV5-1, the J gene TRBJ1-3, with D uncertain. Trimming cost V 1 base and J 3 bases, with 8 bases left between them. The CDR3 is 14 amino acids. Germline V CDR1 and CDR2: SGHRS, YFSETQ. The CDR3 region has the DNA TGCGCCAGCAGCTTGCGGGGAAATGGAAACACCATATATTTT. Translation: CASSLRGNGNTIYF. The complete variable domain, with remaining parts taken from reference TRBV5-1 and TRBJ1-3, reads KAGVTQTPRYLIKTRGQQVTLSCSPISGHRSVSWYQQTPGQGLQFLFEYFSETQRNKGNFPGRFSGRQFSNSRSEMNVSTLELGDSALYLCASSLRGNGNTIYFGEGSWLTVV.

This clonotype appeared a few times. The chain carries TRBV5-6 and TRBJ2-7; 7 nucleotides agree with TRBD2. The junction had 3 bases not matched to a gene; V was cut back by 4 bases and J by 2 bases. The CDR3 is made up of 13 amino acids. Germline loops: CDR1 SGHDT, CDR2 YYEEEE. The CDR3 protein is CASSTGRPYEQYF. CDR3 in DNA: TGTGCCAGCAGCACCGGGAGGCCCTACGAGCAGTACTTC.

This clonotype was detected a few times. CDR3 DNA sequence: TGTGCCAGCAGCGGCACCCCACAAGGCTACGAGCAGTACTTC. It codes for CASSGTPQGYEQYF. This sequence joins TRBV6-2 or TRBV6-3 and TRBJ2-7, with D unclear. Germline V gene lookup returns CDR1 MNHEY and CDR2 SVGEGT. CDR3 length equals 14 residues. V lost 6 bases, J lost 3 bases, and 15 bases lay in between.

The genes are TRBV7-2 and TRBJ2-5; D could derive from TRBD1 or TRBD2 (5 bases each). The germline V gene has CDR1 SGHTA and CDR2 FQGNSA. The length of the CDR3 is 14 residues. V lost 1 base to trimming and J lost 5 bases, with 11 bases between them. CDR3 in amino acids: CASSLGWGWETQYF. As DNA, the CDR3 is TGTGCCAGCAGCTTAGGATGGGGGTGGGAGACCCAGTACTTC.

This clonotype was counted many times. The gene calls are TRBV6-5 and TRBJ2-6; D gene unclear. The CDR3 consists of 14 residues. Germline V gives CDR1 MNHEY, CDR2 SVGAGI. Trimming took 6 bases from V and 3 from J, leaving 9 bases between them. CDR3 sequence (DNA): TGTGCCAGCAGACCGACCGGTGGGGCCAACGTCCTGACTTTC. Protein product: CASRPTGGANVLTF.

Only a few counts were recorded for this clonotype. The CDR3 coding sequence is TGCAGTGCTAGAGATCCCACGGGAAATTCACCCCTCCACTTT. It is translated as CSARDPTGNSPLHF. The V call is TRBV20-1, the J call TRBJ1-6; D unclear. Germline values: CDR1 DFQATT, CDR2 SNEGSKA (reference sequence). Trimming shortened V by 0 bases and J by 7 bases, and 10 bases separated the two germline ends. The length of the CDR3 is 14 residues.